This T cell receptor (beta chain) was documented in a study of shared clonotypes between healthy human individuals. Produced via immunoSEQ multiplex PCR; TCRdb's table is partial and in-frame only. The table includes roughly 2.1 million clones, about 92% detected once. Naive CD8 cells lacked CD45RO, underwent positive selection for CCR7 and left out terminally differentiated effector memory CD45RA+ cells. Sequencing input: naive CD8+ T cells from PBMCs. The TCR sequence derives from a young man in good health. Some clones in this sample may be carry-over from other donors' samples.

The CDR3 DNA sequence: TGTGCCAGCAGCTTAGGGTCCGGGCAAGTCTCCCTCACCGGGGAGCTGTTTTTT. Residues: CASSLGSGQVSLTGELFF. V is TRBV7-9 and J is TRBJ2-2; D remains unclear. The CDR3 runs to 18 residues. The V and J ends lost 1 base and 4 bases respectively, with 19 bases between them. Germline V gene lookup returns CDR1 SEHNR and CDR2 FQNEAQ (reference sequence).